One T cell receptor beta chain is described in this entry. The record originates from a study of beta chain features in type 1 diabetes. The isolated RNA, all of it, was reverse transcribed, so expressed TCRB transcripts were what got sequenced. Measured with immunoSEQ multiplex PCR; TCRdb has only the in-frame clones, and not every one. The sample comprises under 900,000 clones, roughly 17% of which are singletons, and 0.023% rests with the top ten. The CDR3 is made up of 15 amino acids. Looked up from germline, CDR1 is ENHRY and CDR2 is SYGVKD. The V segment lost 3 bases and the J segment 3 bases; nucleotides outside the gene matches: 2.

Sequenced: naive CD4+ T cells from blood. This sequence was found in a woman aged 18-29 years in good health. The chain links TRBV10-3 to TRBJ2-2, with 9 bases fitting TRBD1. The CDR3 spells CAISERQGDTGELFF. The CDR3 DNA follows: TGTGCCATCAGTGAACGACAGGGGGACACCGGGGAGCTGTTTTTT.